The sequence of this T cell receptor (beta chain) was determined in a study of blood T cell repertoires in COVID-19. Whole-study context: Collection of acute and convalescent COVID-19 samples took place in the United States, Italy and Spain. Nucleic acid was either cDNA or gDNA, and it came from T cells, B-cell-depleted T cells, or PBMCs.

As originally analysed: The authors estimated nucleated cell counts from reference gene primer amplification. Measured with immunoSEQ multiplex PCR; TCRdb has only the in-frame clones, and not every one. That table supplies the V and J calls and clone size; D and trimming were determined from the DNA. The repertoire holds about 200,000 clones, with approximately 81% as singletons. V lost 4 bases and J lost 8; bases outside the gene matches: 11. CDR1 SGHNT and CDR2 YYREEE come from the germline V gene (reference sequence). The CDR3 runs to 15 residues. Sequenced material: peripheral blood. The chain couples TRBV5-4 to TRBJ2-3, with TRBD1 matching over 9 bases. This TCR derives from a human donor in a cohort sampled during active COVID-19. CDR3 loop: CASSPAGTGKGTQYF. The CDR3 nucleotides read TGTGCCAGCAGCCCGGCCGGGACAGGGAAAGGTACGCAGTATTTT. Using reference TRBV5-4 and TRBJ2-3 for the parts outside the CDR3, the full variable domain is ETGVTQSPTHLIKTRGQQVTLRCSSQSGHNTVSWYQQALGQGPQFIFQYYREEENGRGNFPPRFSGLQFPNYSSELNVNALELDDSALYLCASSPAGTGKGTQYFGPGTRLTVL.